These 25 T cell receptor beta chains originate from one sample sequenced in a study of CD8+CD57+ T cells in acquired aplastic anemia. Before being chosen for sequencing, patients had shown CD8+CD57+ cell expansion by flow cytometry. TCR beta VDJ combinations and CDR3 sequences were profiled from genomic DNA. TCRdb independently ran MiXCR on the reads; one entry per CDR3 protein. The top ten hold approximately 3% of the sample, which has 160,000 or so distinct CDR3 sequences, around half seen once. The sample consisted of sorted CD4+, CD8+, or CD8+CD57+ T cells (not recorded which) from PBMCs. All receptors derive from a human donor with aplastic anemia.

This chain connects TRBV19 to TRBJ2-3; 9 positions agree with TRBD1. Germline CDR1 LNHDA, CDR2 SQIVND (reference sequence). This CDR3 has 14 residues. Unmatched junction bases numbered 3, after V lost 4 bases and J lost 4 bases. CDR3 sequence (DNA): TGTGCCAGTAGTACACAGGGGGCACCAGATACGCAGTATTTT. It is translated as CASSTQGAPDTQYF.

With regard to this clonotype: Given a much more abundant clone one base away, this may be a read error. The chain couples TRBV9 to TRBJ1-2, with D perhaps TRBD1 (5 bases). The CDR3 sequence is 15 residues long. The germline V gene encodes CDR1 SGDLS and CDR2 YYNGEE. V lost 6 bases, J lost 4 bases, and 19 bases lay in between. CDR3 sequence: CASNADGHGGYGYTF. CDR3 nucleotide sequence: TGTGCCAGCAACGCTGACGGACATGGTGGCTATGGCTACACCTTC. The full variable domain, in which reference TRBV9 and TRBJ1-2 provide the parts outside the CDR3, is DSGVTQTPKHLITATGQRVTLRCSPRSGDLSVYWYQQSLDQGLQFLIQYYNGEERAKGNILERFSAQQFPDLHSELNLSSLELGDSALYFCASNADGHGGYGYTFGSGTRLTVV.

In its sample, this clonotype was seen many times. The CDR3 loop reads CASSSGTAINYGYTF. The CDR3 nucleotides are TGCGCCAGCAGCTCCGGGACAGCGATTAACTATGGCTACACCTTC. V is TRBV5-1 and J is TRBJ1-2, with TRBD1 matching 7 bases. This CDR3 region has 15 residues. Germline values: CDR1 SGHRS, CDR2 YFSETQ. Unmatched junction bases numbered 6, after V lost 3 bases and J lost 1 base.

Regarding this clonotype: This may come from a read error, since a much larger clone is one base off. The chain carries TRBV3-1 and TRBJ1-2; D uncertain. The CDR3 is 9 residues long. Germline values: CDR1 LGHDT, CDR2 YNNKEL (reference sequence). Trimming pared 0 bases from V and 10 bases from J, leaving 0 bases between. Here the CDR3 reads CASSQDYTF. The CDR3 DNA sequence: TGTGCCAGCAGCCAAGACTACACCTTC.

This clonotype was detected many times. The J gene is TRBJ2-5, the V gene TRBV5-1; D gene uncertain. Germline CDR1 reads SGHRS; CDR2 reads YFSETQ. Trimming cost V 0 bases and J 1 base, with 10 bases left between them. CDR3 length equals 15 residues. CDR3: CASSLAPGPQETQYF. The CDR3 coding sequence is TGCGCCAGCAGCTTGGCCCCGGGTCCCCAAGAGACCCAGTACTTC.

The chain carries TRBV2 and TRBJ2-2; perhaps TRBD2 as D (6 bases). V was clipped by 7 bases and J by 1 base, with 13 bases between them. CDR1 is SNHLY and CDR2 is FYNNEI in the germline V gene. This CDR3 has 15 amino acids. The chain's CDR3 is CASTDLAENTGELFF. CDR3 sequence (DNA): TGTGCCAGCACTGATTTAGCGGAGAACACCGGGGAGCTGTTTTTT.

The chain is built from TRBV4-2 and TRBJ1-4, with TRBD1 as a possible D gene (6 bases). The CDR3 has 16 amino acids. Germline V lookup: CDR1 LGHNA, CDR2 YNFKEQ. V was shortened by 0 bases and J by 6 bases, with 14 bases between the two germline ends. The CDR3 DNA sequence: TGTGCCAGCAGCCAAGAAGCACGGGGGCAAGATGAAAAACTGTTTTTT. It codes for CASSQEARGQDEKLFF.

This clonotype showed up many times. This chain links TRBV4-3 with TRBJ1-1; tentative D call: TRBD1 (5 bases). The CDR3 consists of 12 residues. Per the germline V gene, CDR1 is LGHNA and CDR2 is YSLEER. The ends were cut back, 1 base at V and 10 bases at J, with 10 bases in the middle. The CDR3 reads CASSQAGRAAFF. The CDR3 DNA reads as TGCGCCAGCAGCCAAGCTGGCAGGGCAGCTTTCTTT.

At least ten counts were recorded for this clonotype. The gene calls are TRBV7-8 and TRBJ1-1; D ambiguous. Trimming removed 6 bases from V and 0 bases from J, with 14 bases in between. The CDR3 covers 15 residues. The germline V gene encodes CDR1 SGHVS and CDR2 FQNEAQ. CDR3: CASREAENMNTEAFF. The CDR3 DNA sequence: TGTGCCAGCAGGGAAGCCGAAAACATGAACACTGAAGCTTTCTTT. Full variable domain (remainder filled in from reference TRBV7-8 and TRBJ1-1): GAGVSQSPRYKVAKRGQDVALRCDPISGHVSLFWYQQALGQGPEFLTYFQNEAQLDKSGLPSDRFFAERPEGSVSTLKIQRTQQEDSAVYLCASREAENMNTEAFFGQGTRLTVV.

The genes are TRBV28 and TRBJ1-2, with D perhaps matching TRBD1 (6 bases). Germline V CDR1 and CDR2: MDHEN, SYDVKM. The CDR3 extends over 13 amino acids. V was clipped by 7 bases and J by 1 base, with 10 bases between them. The CDR3 DNA is TGTGCCAGCACGAGGGGGGGTAACTATGGCTACACCTTC. It is translated as CASTRGGNYGYTF.

The rearrangement links TRBV6-1 to TRBJ2-7; 7 nucleotides line up with TRBD1. Germline values: CDR1 MNHNS, CDR2 SASEGT. The V and J ends lost 4 bases and 2 bases, in that order; junction bases with no gene match: 11. The CDR3 loop spans 16 amino acids. CDR3 nucleotide sequence: TGTGCCAGCAGTGGGGAATCCGGACAGGTTACCTACGAGCAGTACTTC. It specifies CASSGESGQVTYEQYF.

This clonotype has a count of ten or more. This rearrangement joins TRBV19 to TRBJ1-5, with D perhaps matching TRBD1 (5 bases). This CDR3 has 16 residues. CDR1 and CDR2 from the germline V gene are LNHDA and SQIVND (reference sequence). The V and J ends lost 1 base and 3 bases respectively, with 13 bases between them. The CDR3 loop reads CASSIVSGSNNQPQHF. In nucleotides, the CDR3 is TGTGCCAGTAGTATAGTTTCAGGGTCAAACAATCAGCCCCAGCATTTT. The full variable domain, its missing parts supplied by reference TRBV19 and TRBJ1-5, is DGGITQSPKYLFRKEGQNVTLSCEQNLNHDAMYWYRQDPGQGLRLIYYSQIVNDFQKGDIAEGYSVSREKKESFPLTVTSAQKNPTAFYLCASSIVSGSNNQPQHFGDGTRLSIL.

This clonotype was recorded at least ten times. This sequence joins TRBV6-1 and TRBJ1-6, with 8 bases that match TRBD1. This CDR3 region has 16 residues. The germline V gene encodes CDR1 MNHNS and CDR2 SASEGT. The J segment lost 4 bases and the V segment lost 6 bases, leaving 8 bases of the junction unmatched. The CDR3 protein is CASRNAGTGYNSPLHF. CDR3 in DNA: TGTGCCAGCAGGAACGCAGGGACAGGATATAATTCACCCCTCCACTTT.

With respect to this clonotype: The junction shows a germline mismatch at one end, possibly a read error. This chain joins TRBV10-3 and TRBJ2-2; TRBD1 matches 8 bases. The CDR3 has 15 residues. Looked up from germline, CDR1 is ENHRY and CDR2 is SYGVKD. CDR3: CAIGDRGSNTGEPFF. CDR3 in DNA: TGTGCCATCGGTGACAGGGGATCGAACACCGGGGAGCCGTTTTTT.

A few counts support this clonotype. The chain joins TRBV10-3 to TRBJ2-7; D might be TRBD1 (6 bases). This CDR3 spans 13 amino acids. The germline V gene encodes CDR1 ENHRY and CDR2 SYGVKD. Trimming pared 7 bases from V and 8 bases from J, leaving 18 bases between. Written as DNA, the CDR3 is TGTGCCATCAAGGCGACAGGCCCGGGGAAGCAGTACTTC. Its protein is CAIKATGPGKQYF.

This clonotype was seen a handful of times. The rearrangement uses TRBV18 and TRBJ2-2; 7 bases fit TRBD2. This CDR3 region has 15 residues. J gave up 3 bases and V 8 bases, and 9 bases lay outside the gene matches. In germline, CDR1 is KGHSH, CDR2 LQKENI. The CDR3 loop reads CASRGDPLDTGELFF. The CDR3 region has the DNA TGTGCCAGCCGGGGGGATCCCCTCGACACCGGGGAGCTGTTTTTT.

This clonotype was counted many times. The CDR3 region has the DNA TGTGCCAGCAGACCTCTTCGGGACAGCGGTCAAGAGACCCAGTACTTC. This sequence encodes CASRPLRDSGQETQYF. The chain has TRBV12-3 or TRBV12-4 and TRBJ2-5; 7 positions agree with TRBD1. The ends lost 6 bases at V and 2 bases at J; junction bases unmatched: 12. The CDR3 runs to 16 residues.

As concerns this clonotype: A much larger clone sits a single nucleotide away, making a read error possible. V is TRBV5-6 and J is TRBJ1-1; TRBD1 is a possible D gene (5 bases). The CDR3 has 13 amino acids. Germline V gene sequence: CDR1 SGHDT, CDR2 YYEEEE. CDR3 sequence (DNA): TGTGTCAGCAGCTTGGCTGTCGGGGGGGGAGCTTTCTTT. Translating it yields CVSSLAVGGGAFF.

In its sample, this clonotype was seen many times. J is TRBJ1-1 and V is TRBV2; no definite D call. V dropped 4 bases and J dropped 0 bases, with 9 bases sitting between them. The CDR3 spans 14 residues. CDR1 SNHLY and CDR2 FYNNEI come from the germline V gene. Written as DNA, the CDR3 is TGTGCCAGCAGTGTGAAGGGAGTGAACACTGAAGCTTTCTTT. Protein sequence: CASSVKGVNTEAFF. Supplemented by reference TRBV2 and TRBJ1-1, the full variable domain reads EPEVTQTPSHQVTQMGQEVILRCVPISNHLYFYWYRQILGQKVEFLVSFYNNEISEKSEIFDDQFSVERPDGSNFTLKIRSTKLEDSAMYFCASSVKGVNTEAFFGQGTRLTVV.

The V gene is TRBV7-9, the J gene TRBJ2-5, with D maybe TRBD2 (6 bases). Looked up from germline, CDR1 is SEHNR and CDR2 is FQNEAQ (reference sequence). CDR3 length: 14 residues. Trimming left V 5 bases short and J 4 bases short, with 14 bases between. The CDR3 loop is CASSAGGRPETQYF. CDR3 bases: TGTGCCAGCAGCGCCGGGGGACGTCCAGAGACCCAGTACTTC.

This clonotype showed up just a few times. The conserved final phenylalanine or tryptophan is absent from the CDR3, which likely points to a read error. The chain couples TRBV5-1 to TRBJ2-1; 8 bases map to TRBD1. The CDR3 runs to 16 residues. In germline, CDR1 is SGHRS, CDR2 YFSETQ. V gave up 2 bases and J gave up 5 bases; unmatched junction bases: 9. The CDR3 spells CASSLTPGGGDNEQFL. As DNA, the CDR3 is TGCGCCAGCAGCTTAACCCCAGGGGGCGGTGACAATGAGCAGTTCCTC.

The chain has TRBV2 and TRBJ2-7, with D unclear. The CDR3 is made up of 13 amino acids. Germline loops: CDR1 SNHLY, CDR2 FYNNEI. Deletions cut 7 bases from V and 0 bases from J, with 10 bases between. The CDR3 region has the DNA TGTGCCAGCACCGACACTCTCTCCTACGAGCAGTACTTC. Protein sequence: CASTDTLSYEQYF.

The chain is built from TRBV6-1 and TRBJ1-6, with no clear D. Germline V gene sequence: CDR1 MNHNS, CDR2 SASEGT. The CDR3 length is 13 residues. V shed 7 bases and J shed 6 bases, with 10 bases lying between them. The CDR3 nucleotides read TGTGCCAGCACGAGGTTCCTTAATTCACCCCTCCACTTT. Amino acid sequence: CASTRFLNSPLHF.

Ten or more counts support this clonotype. The chain is built from TRBV12-3 or TRBV12-4 and TRBJ1-2; 7 nucleotides align to TRBD1. This CDR3 region has 15 residues. V shed 5 bases, J shed 3 bases, and the junction held 9 bases outside the gene matches. CDR3 sequence reads: CASSNDRQGDYGYTF. CDR3 bases: TGTGCCAGCAGTAATGACAGACAGGGAGACTATGGCTACACCTTC.

This clonotype was detected a few times. The gene calls are TRBV28 and TRBJ1-5; unclear D gene. V was clipped by 6 bases and J by 6 bases, with 24 bases between them. This CDR3 has 17 residues. Per the germline V gene, CDR1 is MDHEN and CDR2 is SYDVKM. The CDR3 DNA follows: TGTGCCAGCAGGGTCCGATGGGTCCGCGGACTCAGTCAGCCCCAGCATTTT. Residues: CASRVRWVRGLSQPQHF. The full variable domain, with the rest looked up from reference TRBV28 and TRBJ1-5, is DVKVTQSSRYLVKRTGEKVFLECVQDMDHENMFWYRQDPGLGLRLIYFSYDVKMKEKGDIPEGYSVSREKKERFSLILESASTNQTSMYLCASRVRWVRGLSQPQHFGDGTRLSIL.